Shown below are 26 T cell receptor beta chains from a single sample sequenced in a study of T cells in localized non-small cell lung cancer. Method: immunoSEQ multiplex PCR; TCRdb's copy keeps in-frame clones and lacks some. Here the sample spans about 30,000 clones, 70% to 90% being singletons. The sample consisted of peripheral blood, taken before any cancer treatment. These TCRs come from an older female donor with stage III squamous cell lung carcinoma.

The CDR3 region has the DNA TGTGCCAGCAGCCGGGTGGGAGCGGGAATAGTAAGTGAGCAGTTCTTC. It translates to CASSRVGAGIVSEQFF. This chain links TRBV5-8 with TRBJ2-1; 7 nucleotides align to TRBD2. This CDR3 region has 16 residues. Trimming took 4 bases from V and 9 from J; bases not matched to a gene: 16. Germline values: CDR1 SGHTS, CDR2 YDEGEE.

This rearrangement joins TRBV23-1 to TRBJ1-1; D is ambiguous. TRBV23-1 is an open reading frame, and its role is uncertain. The CDR3 consists of 13 residues. V was shortened by 2 bases and J by 2 bases, with 6 bases between the two germline ends. Here the CDR3 reads CASSQPVNTEAFF. In DNA, the CDR3 is TGCGCCAGCAGTCAACCGGTAAACACTGAAGCTTTCTTT.

The chain is built from TRBV28 and TRBJ1-2; D is ambiguous. The CDR3 length is 15 residues. Deletions cut 0 bases from V and 2 bases from J, with 10 bases between. Germline V gene lookup returns CDR1 MDHEN and CDR2 SYDVKM. The CDR3 nucleotides read TGTGCCAGCAGTTTATGGGAGAACGAGAACTATGGCTACACCTTC. It translates to CASSLWENENYGYTF.

V is TRBV4-1 and J is TRBJ1-1, with D hard to call. V was clipped by 2 bases and J by 3 bases, with 10 bases between them. Germline lookup yields CDR1 MGHRA and CDR2 YSYEKL. This CDR3 has 14 amino acids. CDR3 region: CASSQPPGDTEAFF. The CDR3 DNA follows: TGCGCCAGCAGCCAACCTCCTGGGGACACTGAAGCTTTCTTT.

The rearrangement links TRBV27 to TRBJ1-5; D is uncertain. V lost 5 bases to trimming and J lost 4 bases, with 6 bases between them. Germline CDR1 and CDR2: MNHEY and SMNVEV (reference sequence). The CDR3 length is 12 residues. The CDR3 DNA follows: TGTGCCAGCAGTCCCCTGAATCAGCCCCAGCATTTT. This encodes CASSPLNQPQHF.

The chain is built from TRBV11-2 and TRBJ2-7; weak D call: TRBD2 (6 bases). The CDR3 consists of 13 residues. The germline gives CDR1 SGHAT, CDR2 FQNNGV. Deletions cut 8 bases from V and 8 bases from J, with 19 bases between. The CDR3, as DNA: TGTGCCAGCGTCTTTGGGGGGAGGCCCCAGCAGTACTTC. Its translation is CASVFGGRPQQYF.

This clone was seen just once. The rearrangement joins TRBV4-3 to TRBJ2-3; TRBD1 aligns across 11 bases. Per germline, CDR1 LGHNA and CDR2 YSLEER. The V gene end was trimmed by 0 bases and the J gene end by 6 bases; junction bases not matched to a gene: 2. The CDR3 runs 15 residues. CDR3 nucleotides: TGCGCCAGCAGCCAAGATAGGGACAGGGGGGATACGCAGTATTTT. Residues: CASSQDRDRGDTQYF.

V is TRBV7-9 and J is TRBJ1-4, with 8 nucleotides matching TRBD1. CDR3 length: 15 amino acids. CDR1 is SEHNR, CDR2 FQNEAQ, per germline (reference sequence). V was clipped by 5 bases and J by 5 bases; unmatched bases: 7. The CDR3 DNA follows: TGTGCCAGCAGCGGGGGACAGGCTCCAAATGAAAAACTGTTTTTT. Translated, it gives CASSGGQAPNEKLFF.

V usage is TRBV5-4 and J usage is TRBJ1-4; D may be TRBD1 (6 bases). V was trimmed by 5 bases and J by 5 bases, leaving 13 bases between them. The germline gives CDR1 SGHNT, CDR2 YYREEE (reference sequence). CDR3 length equals 14 residues. The CDR3 DNA sequence: TGTGCCAGCAGGTCCTCTACAGGGAATGAAAAACTGTTTTTT. It codes for CASRSSTGNEKLFF.

V is TRBV28 and J is TRBJ2-3; 8 bases fit TRBD2. CDR3 length equals 17 residues. Unmatched junction bases numbered 6, after V lost 1 base and J lost 0 bases. Germline loops: CDR1 MDHEN, CDR2 SYDVKM. The CDR3 loop is CASSLSRGLGSTDTQYF. CDR3 DNA: TGTGCCAGCAGTTTATCCCGGGGACTAGGTAGCACAGATACGCAGTATTTT. The whole variable domain, filled in from reference TRBV28 and TRBJ2-3, reads DVKVTQSSRYLVKRTGEKVFLECVQDMDHENMFWYRQDPGLGLRLIYFSYDVKMKEKGDIPEGYSVSREKKERFSLILESASTNQTSMYLCASSLSRGLGSTDTQYFGPGTRLTVL.

This rearrangement joins TRBV10-1 to TRBJ2-3; 11 bases agree with TRBD2. The V segment lost 6 bases and the J segment 3 bases; nucleotides outside the gene matches: 17. This CDR3 is 19 amino acids long. The germline V gene encodes CDR1 WNHNN and CDR2 SYGVQD (reference sequence). CDR3 nucleotides: TGCGCCAGCAGCGGTTCCCCTTATAGCGGGGGGGCCGTGACAGATACGCAGTATTTT. Translating gives CASSGSPYSGGAVTDTQYF.

The genes are TRBV5-1 and TRBJ1-6, with 8 bases aligning to TRBD1. This CDR3 comprises 14 residues. V shed 3 bases, J shed 7 bases, and the junction held 3 bases outside the gene matches. Germline CDR1 SGHRS, CDR2 YFSETQ. CDR3 DNA: TGCGCCAGCAGCTCCCCAGGGGGCAATTCACCCCTCCACTTT. This translates into CASSSPGGNSPLHF. Based on the CDR3 plus reference TRBV5-1 and TRBJ1-6, the full variable domain is KAGVTQTPRYLIKTRGQQVTLSCSPISGHRSVSWYQQTPGQGLQFLFEYFSETQRNKGNFPGRFSGRQFSNSRSEMNVSTLELGDSALYLCASSSPGGNSPLHFGNGTRLTVT.

The gene calls are TRBV28 and TRBJ1-1; 9 bases align to TRBD1. This CDR3 contains 12 residues. Germline loops: CDR1 MDHEN, CDR2 SYDVKM. Trimming took 6 bases from V and 6 from J; bases not matched to a gene: 2. The CDR3 DNA sequence: TGTGCCAGCAGAACAGGGGGCCCTGAAGCTTTCTTT. Translating gives CASRTGGPEAFF.

The DNA of the CDR3 is TGTGCCAGTAGTATATACAGGCAGCAGTTCTTC. Translated, it gives CASSIYRQQFF. The chain joins TRBV19 to TRBJ2-1, with D perhaps TRBD1 (5 bases). The CDR3 consists of 11 residues. V lost 2 bases to trimming and J lost 11 bases, with 7 bases between them. CDR1 LNHDA and CDR2 SQIVND come from the germline V gene (reference sequence).

This clone was detected only once. The chain is built from TRBV9 and TRBJ1-2; D not certain. Trimming took off 3 bases at V and 8 bases at J, with 20 bases between the two ends. The CDR3 contains 15 residues. Germline loops: CDR1 SGDLS, CDR2 YYNGEE. The CDR3: CASSAQPGPLEGYTF. CDR3 coding DNA: TGTGCCAGCAGCGCCCAACCCGGGCCCCTGGAGGGCTACACCTTC.

J is TRBJ1-5 and V is TRBV7-2, with D maybe TRBD1 (6 bases). This CDR3 spans 15 amino acids. Trimming took off 2 bases at V and 6 bases at J, with 14 bases between the two ends. Germline-derived CDR1 and CDR2 are SGHTA and FQGNSA. This CDR3 reads CASSLQEGGGQPQHF. Written as DNA, the CDR3 is TGTGCCAGCAGCTTACAGGAGGGGGGAGGTCAGCCCCAGCATTTT.

This chain links TRBV28 with TRBJ2-7, with a weak D call TRBD1 (6 bases). The length of the CDR3 is 12 residues. Germline assignment: CDR1 MDHEN and CDR2 SYDVKM. Between the trimmed V and J ends, which lost 6 bases and 3 bases, there was a span of 9 bases. The CDR3 protein is CASRKDSYEQYF. The CDR3 DNA follows: TGTGCCAGCAGGAAGGACAGCTACGAGCAGTACTTC. Filled out from reference TRBV28 and TRBJ2-7, the complete variable domain reads DVKVTQSSRYLVKRTGEKVFLECVQDMDHENMFWYRQDPGLGLRLIYFSYDVKMKEKGDIPEGYSVSREKKERFSLILESASTNQTSMYLCASRKDSYEQYFGPGTRLTVT.

CDR3 protein: CASSIPSGRGWSLNQPQHF. The CDR3 DNA follows: TGTGCCAGTAGTATACCGTCGGGGAGGGGATGGTCCCTTAATCAGCCCCAGCATTTT. This sequence joins TRBV19 and TRBJ1-5, with D perhaps matching TRBD1 (5 bases). The CDR3 has 19 amino acids. From germline, CDR1 is LNHDA and CDR2 SQIVND (reference sequence). The V end lost 2 bases, the J end lost 4 bases, and 24 bases lay between the germline ends. The full variable domain, rest sourced from reference TRBV19 and TRBJ1-5, is DGGITQSPKYLFRKEGQNVTLSCEQNLNHDAMYWYRQDPGQGLRLIYYSQIVNDFQKGDIAEGYSVSREKKESFPLTVTSAQKNPTAFYLCASSIPSGRGWSLNQPQHFGDGTRLSIL.

The chain has TRBV9 and TRBJ2-1; D perhaps matches TRBD2 (5 bases). Germline V gives CDR1 SGDLS, CDR2 YYNGEE. The CDR3 runs to 15 residues. V lost 0 bases, J lost 2 bases, and 9 bases lay in between. This CDR3 reads CASSVAASTYNEQFF. CDR3 nucleotide sequence: TGTGCCAGCAGCGTAGCTGCTAGCACCTACAATGAGCAGTTCTTC.

The V gene is TRBV7-9, the J gene TRBJ1-2; D ambiguous. V gave up 3 bases and J gave up 3 bases, with 14 bases separating them. The CDR3 is made up of 15 amino acids. The germline gives CDR1 SEHNR, CDR2 FQNEAQ (reference sequence). This CDR3 reads CASSFGPGTHYGYTF. The CDR3 DNA sequence: TGTGCCAGCAGCTTCGGCCCGGGAACCCACTATGGCTACACCTTC.

The chain employs TRBV7-6 and TRBJ2-7; D is unresolved. The CDR3 length is 16 residues. Per germline, CDR1 SGHVS and CDR2 FNYEAQ. With 2 bases removed from V and 0 bases from J, the gap between germline ends came to 14 bases. In DNA, the CDR3 is TGTGCCAGCAGCTTAATGGCAGGTCAAAGCTCCTACGAGCAGTACTTC. Protein product: CASSLMAGQSSYEQYF.

This chain connects TRBV19 to TRBJ1-2; 8 nucleotides match TRBD1. This CDR3 has 13 amino acids. With 6 bases clipped from V and 6 bases from J, the junction kept 6 bases outside the gene matches. CDR1 LNHDA and CDR2 SQIVND come from the germline V gene (reference sequence). The CDR3 region has the DNA TGTGCCAGTAGGCCCAGGGGGCCTAATGGCTACACCTTC. Amino acids: CASRPRGPNGYTF.

The gene calls are TRBV7-8 and TRBJ1-2; possibly TRBD1 for D (5 bases). The V end lost 3 bases, the J end lost 4 bases, and 15 bases lay between the germline ends. The CDR3 contains 15 residues. CDR1 and CDR2 (germline): SGHVS, FQNEAQ. Written as DNA, the CDR3 is TGTGCCAGCAGCTTTTTTAGTAGACAGACCTATGGCTACACCTTC. Protein: CASSFFSRQTYGYTF.

V is TRBV19 and J is TRBJ2-6; no firm D call. V was shortened by 7 bases and J by 2 bases, with 6 bases between the two germline ends. Germline assignment: CDR1 LNHDA and CDR2 SQIVND (reference sequence). There are 13 residues in the CDR3. In nucleotides, the CDR3 is TGTGCCAGTAAGCCACCTGGGGCCAACGTCCTGACTTTC. Protein: CASKPPGANVLTF. Variable domain in full (rest from reference TRBV19 and TRBJ2-6): DGGITQSPKYLFRKEGQNVTLSCEQNLNHDAMYWYRQDPGQGLRLIYYSQIVNDFQKGDIAEGYSVSREKKESFPLTVTSAQKNPTAFYLCASKPPGANVLTFGAGSRLTVL.

The sample holds a few counts of this clone. The chain links TRBV6-1 to TRBJ2-3; 13 bases map to TRBD2. From germline, CDR1 is MNHNS and CDR2 SASEGT. The CDR3 runs 15 residues. V shed 4 bases and J 4 bases; nucleotides not matched to a gene: 2. The CDR3 protein is CASSGGLAGPDTQYF. CDR3 sequence (DNA): TGTGCCAGCAGTGGGGGACTAGCGGGGCCAGATACGCAGTATTTT.

The chain uses TRBV5-6 and TRBJ1-6; weak D call: TRBD1 (5 bases). The germline CDR1 and CDR2 sequences are SGHDT and YYEEEE. V was pared by 3 bases and J by 0 bases, with 10 bases between. The CDR3 runs to 16 residues. CDR3 nucleotides: TGTGCCAGCAGCTCCTCCAGGGACTCCTATAATTCACCCCTCCACTTT. This codes for CASSSSRDSYNSPLHF.